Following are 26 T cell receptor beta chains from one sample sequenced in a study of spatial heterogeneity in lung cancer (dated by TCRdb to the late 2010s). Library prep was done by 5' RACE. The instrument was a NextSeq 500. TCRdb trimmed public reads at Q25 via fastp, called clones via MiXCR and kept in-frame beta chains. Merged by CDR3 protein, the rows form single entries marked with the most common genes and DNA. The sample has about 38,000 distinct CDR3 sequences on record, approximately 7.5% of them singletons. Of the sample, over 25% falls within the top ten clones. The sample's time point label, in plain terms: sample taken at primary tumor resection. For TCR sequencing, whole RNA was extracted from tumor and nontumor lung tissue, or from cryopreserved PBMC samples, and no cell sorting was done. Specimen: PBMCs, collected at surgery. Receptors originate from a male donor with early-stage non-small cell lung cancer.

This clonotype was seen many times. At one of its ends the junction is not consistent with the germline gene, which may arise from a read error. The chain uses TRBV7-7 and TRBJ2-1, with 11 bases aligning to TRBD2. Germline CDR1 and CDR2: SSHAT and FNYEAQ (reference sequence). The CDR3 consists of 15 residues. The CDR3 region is CASSLGLAGGGEQFF. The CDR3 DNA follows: TGTGCTAGCAGCTTAGGGCTAGCGGGAGGCGGTGAGCAGTTCTTC.

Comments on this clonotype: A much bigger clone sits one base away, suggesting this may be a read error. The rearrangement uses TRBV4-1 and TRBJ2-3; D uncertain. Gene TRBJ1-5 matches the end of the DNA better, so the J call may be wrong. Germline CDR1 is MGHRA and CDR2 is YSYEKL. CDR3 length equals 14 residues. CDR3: CASSQDTTGDTQHF. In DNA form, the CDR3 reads TGCGCCAGCAGCCAAGATACCACGGGAGATACGCAGCATTTT.

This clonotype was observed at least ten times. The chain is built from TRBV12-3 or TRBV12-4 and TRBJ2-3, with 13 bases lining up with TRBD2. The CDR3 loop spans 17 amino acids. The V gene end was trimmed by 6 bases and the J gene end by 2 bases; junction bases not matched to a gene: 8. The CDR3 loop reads CASSPTSGRAYTDTQYF. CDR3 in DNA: TGTGCCAGCAGCCCAACTAGCGGGAGGGCCTACACAGATACGCAGTATTTT.

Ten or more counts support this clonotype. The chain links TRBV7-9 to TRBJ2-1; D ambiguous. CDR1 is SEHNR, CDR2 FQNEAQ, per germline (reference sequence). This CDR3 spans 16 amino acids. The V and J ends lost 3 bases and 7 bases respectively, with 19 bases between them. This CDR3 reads CASSLPAYRSWNEQFF. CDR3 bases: TGTGCCAGCAGCTTGCCCGCTTACCGGTCATGGAATGAGCAGTTCTTC.

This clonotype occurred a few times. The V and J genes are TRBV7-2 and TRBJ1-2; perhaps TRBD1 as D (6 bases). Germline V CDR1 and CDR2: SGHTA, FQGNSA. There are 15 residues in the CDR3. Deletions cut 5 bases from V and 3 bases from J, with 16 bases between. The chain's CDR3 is CASSTYREADYGYTF. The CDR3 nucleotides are TGTGCCAGCAGCACTTACAGGGAGGCTGACTATGGCTACACCTTC.

The CDR3 here is CASNLVNIGTEAFF. As DNA, the CDR3 is TGTGCCAGCAACCTCGTCAATATTGGCACTGAAGCTTTCTTT. The chain links TRBV6-6 to TRBJ1-1; the D is unclear. CDR3 length: 14 residues. Germline-derived CDR1 and CDR2 are MNHNY and SVGAGI (reference sequence). V lost 7 bases and J lost 4, with 16 bases in between.

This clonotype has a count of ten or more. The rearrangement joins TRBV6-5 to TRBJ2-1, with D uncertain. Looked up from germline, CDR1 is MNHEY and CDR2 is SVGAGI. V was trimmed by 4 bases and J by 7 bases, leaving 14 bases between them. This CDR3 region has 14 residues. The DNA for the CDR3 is TGTGCCAGCAGTTTGTTATCAGGTGGAAATGAGCAGTTCTTC. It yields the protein CASSLLSGGNEQFF.

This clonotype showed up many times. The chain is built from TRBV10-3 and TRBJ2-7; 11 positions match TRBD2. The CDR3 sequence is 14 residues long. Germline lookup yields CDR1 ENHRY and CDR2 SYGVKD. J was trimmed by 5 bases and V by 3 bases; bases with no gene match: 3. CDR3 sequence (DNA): TGTGCCATCAGTGATTCGACTAGCGGGGACGAGCAGTACTTC. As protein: CAISDSTSGDEQYF.

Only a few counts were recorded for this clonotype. CDR3 nucleotide sequence: TGTGCCAGCAGTGAACAGGTCGTTAACACTGAAGCTTTCTTT. Its translation: CASSEQVVNTEAFF. V is TRBV2 and J is TRBJ1-1, with D hard to call. CDR3 length: 14 amino acids. Trimming left V 2 bases short and J 2 bases short, with 9 bases between. Germline CDR1 SNHLY, CDR2 FYNNEI.

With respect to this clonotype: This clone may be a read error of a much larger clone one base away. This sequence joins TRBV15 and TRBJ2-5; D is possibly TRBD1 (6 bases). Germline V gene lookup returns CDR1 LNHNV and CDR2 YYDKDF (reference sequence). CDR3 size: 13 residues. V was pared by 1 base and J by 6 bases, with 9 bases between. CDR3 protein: CATSRGGQKTQYF. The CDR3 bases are TGTGCCACCAGCAGAGGGGGGCAAAAGACCCAGTACTTC.

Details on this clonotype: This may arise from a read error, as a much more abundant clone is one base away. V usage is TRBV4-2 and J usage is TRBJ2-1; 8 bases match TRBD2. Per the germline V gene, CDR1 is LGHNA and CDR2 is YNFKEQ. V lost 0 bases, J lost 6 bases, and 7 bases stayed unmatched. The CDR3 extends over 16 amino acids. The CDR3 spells CASSQDPQRESNEQFF. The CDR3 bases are TGTGCCAGCAGCCAAGACCCCCAGCGGGAGTCCAATGAGCAGTTCTTC.

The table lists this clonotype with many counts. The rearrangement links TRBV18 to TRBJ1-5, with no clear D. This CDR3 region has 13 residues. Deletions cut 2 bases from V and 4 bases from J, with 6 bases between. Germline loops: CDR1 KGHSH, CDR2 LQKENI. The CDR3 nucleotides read TGTGCCAGCTCACCAGGGGTGAATCAGCCCCAGCATTTT. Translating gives CASSPGVNQPQHF.

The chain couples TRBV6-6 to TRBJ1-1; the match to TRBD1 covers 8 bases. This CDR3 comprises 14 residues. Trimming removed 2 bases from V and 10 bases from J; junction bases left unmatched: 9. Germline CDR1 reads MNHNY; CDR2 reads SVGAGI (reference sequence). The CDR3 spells CASSYGQDRVRAFF. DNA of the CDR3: TGTGCCAGCAGTTACGGACAGGACAGGGTGAGAGCTTTCTTT.

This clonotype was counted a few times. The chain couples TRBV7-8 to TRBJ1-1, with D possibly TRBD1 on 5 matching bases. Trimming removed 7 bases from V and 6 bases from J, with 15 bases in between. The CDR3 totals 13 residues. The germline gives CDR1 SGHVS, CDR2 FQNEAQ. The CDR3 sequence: CASTLGGTAEAFF. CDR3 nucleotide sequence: TGTGCCAGCACCCTAGGAGGGACCGCTGAAGCTTTCTTT.

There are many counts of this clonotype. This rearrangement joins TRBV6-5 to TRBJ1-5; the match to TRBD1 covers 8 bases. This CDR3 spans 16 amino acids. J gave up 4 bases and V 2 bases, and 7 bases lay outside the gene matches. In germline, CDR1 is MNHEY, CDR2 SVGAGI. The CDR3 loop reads CASSYTSGGENQPQHF. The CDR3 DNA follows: TGTGCCAGCAGTTACACATCAGGGGGCGAAAATCAGCCCCAGCATTTT.

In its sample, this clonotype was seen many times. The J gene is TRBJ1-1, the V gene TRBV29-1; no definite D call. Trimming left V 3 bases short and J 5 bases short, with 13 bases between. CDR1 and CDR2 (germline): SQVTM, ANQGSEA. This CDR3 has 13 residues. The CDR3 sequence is CSVDRGRGTEAFF. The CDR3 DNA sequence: TGCAGCGTTGACCGCGGAAGAGGAACTGAAGCTTTCTTT.

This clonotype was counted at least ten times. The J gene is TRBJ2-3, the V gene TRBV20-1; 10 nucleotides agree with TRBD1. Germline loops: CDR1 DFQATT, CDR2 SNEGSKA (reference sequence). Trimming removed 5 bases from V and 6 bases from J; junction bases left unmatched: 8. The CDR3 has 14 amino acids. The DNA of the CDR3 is TGCAGTGCTTACCGGGGACAGGGGAGCGATACGCAGTATTTT. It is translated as CSAYRGQGSDTQYF.

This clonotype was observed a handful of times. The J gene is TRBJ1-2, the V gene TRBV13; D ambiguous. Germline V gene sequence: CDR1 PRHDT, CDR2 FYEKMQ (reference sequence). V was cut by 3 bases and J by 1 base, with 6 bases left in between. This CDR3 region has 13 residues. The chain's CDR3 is CASSLGVNYGYTF. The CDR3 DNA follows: TGTGCCAGCAGCTTGGGAGTTAACTATGGCTACACCTTC.

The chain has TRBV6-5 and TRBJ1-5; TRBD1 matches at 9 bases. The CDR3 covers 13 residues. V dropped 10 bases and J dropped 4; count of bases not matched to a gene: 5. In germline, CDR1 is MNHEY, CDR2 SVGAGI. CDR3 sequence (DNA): TGTGCCACCCGGACAGGGGAAAATCAGCCCCAGCATTTT. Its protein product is CATRTGENQPQHF.

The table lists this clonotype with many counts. The chain's CDR3 is CASSFRGYNQPQHF. The CDR3 DNA is TGTGCCAGCAGCTTCAGGGGTTACAATCAGCCCCAGCATTTT. The chain joins TRBV5-8 to TRBJ1-5; maybe TRBD1 (6 bases). V lost 2 bases and J 3 bases, leaving 9 bases between the germline ends. The CDR3 covers 14 residues. CDR1 is SGHTS and CDR2 is YDEGEE in the germline V gene.

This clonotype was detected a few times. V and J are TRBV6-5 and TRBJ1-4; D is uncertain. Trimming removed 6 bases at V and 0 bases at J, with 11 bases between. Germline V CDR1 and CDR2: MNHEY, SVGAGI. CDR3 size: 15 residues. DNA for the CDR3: TGTGCCAGCAGCCCCTGGAGTGCAACTAATGAAAAACTGTTTTTT. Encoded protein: CASSPWSATNEKLFF.

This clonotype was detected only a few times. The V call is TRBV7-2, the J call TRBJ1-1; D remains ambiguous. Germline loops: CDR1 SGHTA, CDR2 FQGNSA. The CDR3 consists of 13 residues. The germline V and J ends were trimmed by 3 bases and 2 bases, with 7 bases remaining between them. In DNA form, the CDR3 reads TGTGCCAGCAGCTTTGCCAGTAACACTGAAGCTTTCTTT. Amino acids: CASSFASNTEAFF.

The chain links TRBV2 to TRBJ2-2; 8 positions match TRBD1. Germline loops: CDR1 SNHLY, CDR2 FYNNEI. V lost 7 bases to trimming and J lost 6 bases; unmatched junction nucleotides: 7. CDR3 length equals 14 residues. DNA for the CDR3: TGTGCCAGCAACCTCCTGGACAGGGCCGGGGAGCTGTTTTTT. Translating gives CASNLLDRAGELFF. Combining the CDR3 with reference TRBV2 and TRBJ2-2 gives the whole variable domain EPEVTQTPSHQVTQMGQEVILRCVPISNHLYFYWYRQILGQKVEFLVSFYNNEISEKSEIFDDQFSVERPDGSNFTLKIRSTKLEDSAMYFCASNLLDRAGELFFGEGSRLTVL.

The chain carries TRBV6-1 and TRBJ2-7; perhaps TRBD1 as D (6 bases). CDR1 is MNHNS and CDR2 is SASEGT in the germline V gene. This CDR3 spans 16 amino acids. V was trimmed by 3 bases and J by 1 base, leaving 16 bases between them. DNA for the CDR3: TGTGCCAGCAGTGAGGGAGACAGGTTCCAGTCCTACGAGCAGTACGTC. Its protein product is CASSEGDRFQSYEQYV.

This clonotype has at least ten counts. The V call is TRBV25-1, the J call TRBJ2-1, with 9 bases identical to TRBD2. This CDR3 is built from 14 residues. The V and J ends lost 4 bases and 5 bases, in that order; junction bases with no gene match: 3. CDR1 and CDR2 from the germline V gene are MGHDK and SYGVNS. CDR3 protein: CASSAPSGDNEQFF. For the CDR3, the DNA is TGTGCCAGCAGTGCTCCTAGCGGGGACAATGAGCAGTTCTTC.

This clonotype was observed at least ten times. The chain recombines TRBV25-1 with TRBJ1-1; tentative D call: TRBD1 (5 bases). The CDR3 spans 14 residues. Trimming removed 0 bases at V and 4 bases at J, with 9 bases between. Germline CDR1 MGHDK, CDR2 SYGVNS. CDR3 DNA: TGTGCCAGCAGTGAATACGGCAGGGCCACTGAAGCTTTCTTT. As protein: CASSEYGRATEAFF.